Following are 28 T cell receptor beta chains from one sample sequenced in a study of blood T cells in healthy people across ages. Together with a sample-barcoded 5' primer, a J-beta primer mix was included in a second PCR lasting about 7 to 11 cycles. MiXCR, run by TCRdb on the 5' RACE reads, gives a single entry per CDR3 protein. The sample includes fewer than 1,200,000 distinct CDR3 sequences, 25% of them seen just once. Another study also made use of these data, one on T cells of mothers and their children.

Sequencing input: blood. The source of these receptors is a girl aged 2-10 years in good health.

The table lists this clonotype with a few counts. This chain joins TRBV29-1 and TRBJ2-2; D unresolved. The CDR3 sequence is 11 residues long. Germline V gene data show CDR1 as SQVTM and CDR2 as ANQGSEA. The ends were cut back, 6 bases at V and 5 bases at J, with 7 bases in the middle. This CDR3 is CSVLVTGELFF. The CDR3 DNA sequence: TGCAGCGTCTTAGTTACCGGGGAGCTGTTTTTT.

This clonotype was detected ten times or more. J is TRBJ1-2 and V is TRBV6-2 or TRBV6-3; D call uncertain. Germline CDR1 is MNHEY and CDR2 is SVGEGT. This CDR3 has 14 amino acids. Trimming stripped 8 bases from V and 4 bases from J, with 17 bases between. The CDR3 sequence is CASDSGGFLYGYTF. In DNA form, the CDR3 reads TGTGCCAGCGACTCTGGAGGGTTCCTCTATGGCTACACCTTC.

This chain links TRBV3-1 with TRBJ2-7; D ambiguous. The CDR3 totals 14 residues. Germline CDR1 reads LGHDT; CDR2 reads YNNKEL (reference sequence). The V end lost 0 bases, the J end lost 2 bases, and 8 bases lay between the germline ends. The CDR3 reads CASSQDVVPYEQYF. The DNA for the CDR3 is TGTGCCAGCAGCCAAGATGTGGTTCCCTACGAGCAGTACTTC.

The rearrangement links TRBV6-2 or TRBV6-3 to TRBJ2-7, with TRBD2 matching over 9 bases. The junction had 3 bases not matched to a gene; V was cut back by 7 bases and J by 2 bases. In germline, CDR1 is MNHEY, CDR2 SVGEGT. This CDR3 comprises 13 residues. CDR3 protein: CASTGLATYEQYF. The CDR3 DNA follows: TGTGCCAGCACTGGACTAGCGACCTACGAGCAGTACTTC.

This clonotype was seen a few times. The rearrangement joins TRBV11-2 to TRBJ2-1, with 15 bases aligning to TRBD2. V shed 4 bases, J shed 0 bases, and the junction held 7 bases outside the gene matches. Germline values: CDR1 SGHAT, CDR2 FQNNGV. The CDR3 runs to 19 residues. CDR3 sequence: CASSSFGTSGGSSYNEQFF. Here the CDR3 DNA reads TGTGCCAGCAGCTCGTTCGGGACTAGCGGGGGGAGCTCCTACAATGAGCAGTTCTTC.

This clonotype was observed a handful of times. V gene TRBV6-5 combines with J gene TRBJ2-5; D perhaps matches TRBD1 (5 bases). The J call is uncertain, as TRBJ2-1 better fits the DNA end. Germline V gene data show CDR1 as MNHEY and CDR2 as SVGAGI. This CDR3 has 15 amino acids. The CDR3 DNA reads as TGTGCCAGCGGCCAGAGGTCAGGGTTTTACAATGAGCAGTTCTTC. Encoded protein: CASGQRSGFYNEQFF.

This clonotype occurred a few times. The chain recombines TRBV2 with TRBJ1-1, with D unresolved. This CDR3 contains 13 residues. Germline CDR1 SNHLY, CDR2 FYNNEI. V lost 9 bases, J lost 1 base, and 12 bases lay in between. The CDR3 loop is CARLVRQNTEAFF. CDR3 nucleotide sequence: TGTGCCAGATTGGTGCGACAGAACACTGAAGCTTTCTTT. Combining the CDR3 with reference TRBV2 and TRBJ1-1 gives the whole variable domain EPEVTQTPSHQVTQMGQEVILRCVPISNHLYFYWYRQILGQKVEFLVSFYNNEISEKSEIFDDQFSVERPDGSNFTLKIRSTKLEDSAMYFCARLVRQNTEAFFGQGTRLTVV.

This clonotype was counted a few times. At one end the junction does not follow the germline gene, possibly because of a read error. The CDR3 loop reads CASSLLGVLKFF. The CDR3 region has the DNA TGTGCCAGCAGCTTACTGGGCGTCTTGAAGTTCTTC. The rearrangement uses TRBV7-2 and TRBJ2-5; unclear D gene. Germline V gene lookup returns CDR1 SGHTA and CDR2 FQGNSA. The CDR3 covers 12 residues.

This chain connects TRBV28 to TRBJ2-5; TRBD2 might be the D (6 bases). The DNA end lines up better with TRBJ2-7; the J call may be wrong. In germline, CDR1 is MDHEN, CDR2 SYDVKM. The CDR3 runs to 13 residues. Here the CDR3 DNA reads TGTGCCAGCAGACCAACTAGCATATACGAGCAGTACTTC. This translates into CASRPTSIYEQYF.

The chain has TRBV28 and TRBJ2-5; 8 positions match TRBD2. The J call may be incorrect, as the DNA end agrees better with TRBJ2-1. Germline values: CDR1 MDHEN, CDR2 SYDVKM. The CDR3 has 15 amino acids. The CDR3 DNA sequence: TGTGCCAGCAGTCCGGAGCGGGAGATCTACAATGAGCAGTTCTTC. Amino acids: CASSPEREIYNEQFF.

This clonotype was detected once. The chain is built from TRBV7-8 and TRBJ2-7; a weak D match, TRBD1 (6 bases). Between the trimmed V and J ends, which lost 1 base and 2 bases, there was a span of 12 bases. The germline CDR1 and CDR2 sequences are SGHVS and FQNEAQ. There are 15 residues in the CDR3. The CDR3: CASSLGAGATYEQYF. DNA of the CDR3: TGTGCCAGCAGCTTAGGAGCAGGGGCAACCTACGAGCAGTACTTC.

This chain links TRBV11-2 with TRBJ1-4; possibly TRBD1 for D (5 bases). The CDR3 extends over 15 amino acids. Trimming cost V 5 bases and J 8 bases, with 18 bases left between them. CDR1 and CDR2 (germline): SGHAT, FQNNGV. In DNA, the CDR3 is TGTGCCAGCAGCCCCCGGGGGGGGGAGGGAGAAAAACTGTTTTTT. Amino acid sequence: CASSPRGGEGEKLFF.

The chain combines TRBV12-3 or TRBV12-4 with TRBJ2-1, with 8 bases lining up with TRBD2. Trimming at V came to 9 bases and at J to 3 bases, leaving 10 bases not matched to a gene. The CDR3 extends over 15 amino acids. CDR3 bases: TGTGCCAGTTCATCGGGGGGGACCTTCTACAATGAGCAGTTCTTC. Amino acid sequence: CASSSGGTFYNEQFF.

The chain is built from TRBV7-6 and TRBJ2-3; TRBD2 matches at 10 bases. The V gene end was trimmed by 4 bases and the J gene end by 0 bases; junction bases not matched to a gene: 4. The germline CDR1 and CDR2 sequences are SGHVS and FNYEAQ. The CDR3 is made up of 16 amino acids. The CDR3: CASSSSGGVSTDTQYF. The CDR3, as DNA: TGTGCCAGCAGCTCTAGCGGGGGAGTAAGCACAGATACGCAGTATTTT.

The V gene is TRBV12-3 or TRBV12-4, the J gene TRBJ1-2; D not certain. The CDR3 sequence is 14 residues long. V lost 5 bases, J lost 8 bases, and 18 bases lay in between. This chain's CDR3 is CASSGVGEVTGYTF. The DNA for the CDR3 is TGTGCCAGCAGTGGAGTCGGGGAGGTCACGGGCTACACCTTC.

This clonotype occurred a few times. J is TRBJ1-1 and V is TRBV20-1, with D uncertain. The CDR3 totals 10 residues. The V gene lost 6 bases and the J gene lost 6 bases, with 8 bases spanning the gap. In germline, CDR1 is DFQATT, CDR2 SNEGSKA (reference sequence). The CDR3 DNA follows: TGCAGTGCCGGTCCTTCTGAAGCTTTCTTT. Translation gives CSAGPSEAFF.

The chain employs TRBV6-2 or TRBV6-3 and TRBJ2-1, with 8 bases aligning to TRBD2. V was pared by 5 bases and J by 4 bases, with 7 bases of the junction left unmatched. Germline values: CDR1 MNHEY, CDR2 SVGEGT. This CDR3 is 15 amino acids long. The CDR3 is CASSRSGVGYNEQFF. The CDR3 DNA follows: TGTGCCAGCAGTCGTAGCGGGGTAGGGTACAATGAGCAGTTCTTC.

The chain recombines TRBV15 with TRBJ2-1; possible D gene TRBD2, 5 bases. Germline CDR1 reads LNHNV; CDR2 reads YYDKDF (reference sequence). This CDR3 region has 15 residues. Trimming shortened V by 0 bases and J by 7 bases, and 13 bases separated the two germline ends. CDR3 sequence: CATSRDTASRNEQFF. CDR3 nucleotide sequence: TGTGCCACCAGCAGAGATACGGCTAGCAGGAATGAGCAGTTCTTC.

This clonotype was picked up many times. The V and J genes are TRBV14 and TRBJ1-1; D is undetermined. Germline V gene sequence: CDR1 SGHDN, CDR2 FVKESK. V was shortened by 3 bases and J by 1 base, with 6 bases between the two germline ends. The CDR3 spans 13 residues. The CDR3 coding sequence is TGTGCCAGCAGCCAGGTTTGGAACACTGAAGCTTTCTTT. This sequence encodes CASSQVWNTEAFF. Full variable domain (rest looked up from reference TRBV14 and TRBJ1-1): EAGVTQFPSHSVIEKGQTVTLRCDPISGHDNLYWYRRVMGKEIKFLLHFVKESKQDESGMPNNRFLAERTGGTYSTLKVQPAELEDSGVYFCASSQVWNTEAFFGQGTRLTVV.

The chain carries TRBV6-5 and TRBJ2-1, with D possibly being TRBD1 or TRBD2 (5 bases each). The DNA end favors TRBJ2-7, so the J call may be wrong. CDR3 size: 15 residues. Germline V lookup: CDR1 MNHEY, CDR2 SVGAGI. The CDR3 sequence: CASSQGGEVGNEQYF. The DNA for the CDR3 is TGTGCCAGCAGTCAGGGCGGCGAGGTCGGGAACGAGCAGTACTTC.

This clonotype came up a few times. The rearrangement joins TRBV6-1 to TRBJ1-5; no definite D call. Between the trimmed V and J ends, which lost 7 bases and 0 bases, there was a span of 19 bases. CDR1 MNHNS and CDR2 SASEGT come from the germline V gene. The CDR3 spans 17 residues. CDR3 coding DNA: TGTGCCAGCACTCTCATCCCTGGCAGCTATAGCAATCAGCCCCAGCATTTT. Amino acids: CASTLIPGSYSNQPQHF.

J is TRBJ2-7 and V is TRBV3-1; 7 positions agree with TRBD2. There are 14 residues in the CDR3. The germline V gene encodes CDR1 LGHDT and CDR2 YNNKEL (reference sequence). J lost 3 bases, V lost 3 bases, and 5 bases had no gene match. The CDR3 spells CASSQGLAVYEQYF. The CDR3 DNA reads as TGTGCCAGCAGCCAGGGGCTAGCGGTCTACGAGCAGTACTTC.

This clonotype has a handful of counts. V is TRBV12-3 or TRBV12-4 and J is TRBJ1-2; D is ambiguous. Trimming stripped 7 bases from V and 5 bases from J, with 14 bases between. The CDR3 sequence is 13 residues long. The CDR3 is CASTAETGYGYTF. In DNA form, the CDR3 reads TGTGCCAGCACCGCTGAAACGGGATATGGCTACACCTTC.

This clonotype appeared many times. CDR3 coding DNA: TGCGCCAGCAGCCAAGATGGGGCGGGAGCAGATACGCAGTATTTT. Amino acid sequence: CASSQDGAGADTQYF. This chain joins TRBV4-1 and TRBJ2-3; TRBD2 agrees at 7 bases. The V gene's germline CDR1 is MGHRA and CDR2 YSYEKL. The length of the CDR3 is 15 residues. The V segment lost 0 bases and the J segment 4 bases; nucleotides outside the gene matches: 4.

This clonotype was seen a handful of times. The V and J genes are TRBV5-6 and TRBJ2-7, with 8 bases matching TRBD1. From germline, CDR1 is SGHDT and CDR2 YYEEEE. The V segment lost 5 bases and the J segment 3 bases; nucleotides outside the gene matches: 10. CDR3 length: 15 residues. The CDR3 protein is CASSKPGGVIYEQYF. Here the CDR3 DNA reads TGTGCCAGCAGTAAGCCAGGGGGCGTCATCTACGAGCAGTACTTC.

This clonotype showed up just a few times. The chain carries TRBV12-3 or TRBV12-4 and TRBJ2-1, with 7 bases matching TRBD2. This CDR3 comprises 15 residues. The ends lost 6 bases at V and 2 bases at J; junction bases unmatched: 7. The DNA for the CDR3 is TGTGCCAGCAGGTCAAGGGACTACACCTACAATGAGCAGTTCTTC. This gives the protein CASRSRDYTYNEQFF.

The CDR3 spells CASSPYAGSGEEDEQFF. The CDR3, as DNA: TGCGCCAGCAGCCCCTACGCGGGGAGCGGGGAGGAGGATGAGCAGTTCTTC. V is TRBV4-3 and J is TRBJ2-1, with 7 bases identical to TRBD2. The CDR3 sequence is 17 residues long. Germline assignment: CDR1 LGHNA and CDR2 YSLEER. The V and J ends lost 4 bases and 8 bases, in that order; junction bases with no gene match: 17.

Only a few counts were recorded for this clonotype. The V gene is TRBV27, the J gene TRBJ2-3, with 11 positions matching TRBD2. The CDR3 is 18 amino acids. The germline CDR1 and CDR2 sequences are MNHEY and SMNVEV (reference sequence). V trimming: 7 bases; J trimming: 2 bases; junction bases outside the gene matches: 14. CDR3 amino acids: CASMLGLADPYSTDTQYF. In DNA, the CDR3 is TGTGCCAGCATGCTGGGACTAGCGGACCCCTATTCCACAGATACGCAGTATTTT.